The rows below give T cell receptor beta chains drawn from one sample of a study of regulatory T cells. Sequencing was performed with immunoSEQ multiplex PCR; in TCRdb, only in-frame clones are kept and a portion is missing. Of some 31,000 clones in the sample, approximately 93% are singletons; the top ten hold over 0.8%. Sequencing used conventional CD4+ T cells sorted from blood. These receptors were obtained from a child aged 2 to 10 with CD3G deficiency. Both conserved end residues are part of each CDR3. A D gene is named only where the DNA matches it firmly. Rows give clone size only sometimes, using once, few, many, or a class for an expanded clone.

j_call,v_call,clone_size,d_call,cdr3_nt,cdr3_aa
TRBJ2-2,TRBV19,.,.,TGTGCCAGTAATCCCGGGACCTTGAACACCGGGGAGCTGTTTTTT,CASNPGTLNTGELFF
TRBJ2-3,TRBV28,once,TRBD2,TGTGCCAGCAGTTCGGGACTAGCGGGAGGGCCCCCAGATACGCAGTATTTT,CASSSGLAGGPPDTQYF
TRBJ2-5,TRBV5-1,.,TRBD1,TGCGCCAGCAGCTTAGCCCCGACTACAGGGGGCGAGACCCAGTACTTC,CASSLAPTTGGETQYF
TRBJ2-2,TRBV5-1,few,.,TGCGCCAGCAGCTTAGACGTCGGGGAGCTGTTTTTT,CASSLDVGELFF
TRBJ2-1,TRBV5-1,.,.,TGCGCCAGCAGCTTGGGGACCCGCGGGTACAATGAGCAGTTCTTC,CASSLGTRGYNEQFF
TRBJ1-1,TRBV5-1,.,TRBD1,TGCGCCAGCAGGCCGGGACAGTCGAACACTGAAGCTTTCTTT,CASRPGQSNTEAFF
TRBJ1-1,TRBV19,.,TRBD1,TGTGCCAGTATGAGGACAGGTGGCTCGTCTGAGGCTTTCTTT,CASMRTGGSSEAFF
TRBJ2-6,TRBV18,.,.,TGTGCCAGCTCACAAGACAGGTCTGGGGCCAACGTCCTGACTTTC,CASSQDRSGANVLTF
TRBJ1-5,TRBV6-1,.,.,TGTGCCAGCAGTGGCCCCCAGGGGACTGTGGCGAGCAATCAGCCCCAGCATTTT,CASSGPQGTVASNQPQHF
TRBJ2-1,TRBV7-9,.,TRBD2,TGTGCCAGCAGCTTTACGAGCGGGAGGGCCTACAATGAGCAGTTCTTC,CASSFTSGRAYNEQFF
TRBJ2-1,TRBV11-2,.,.,TGTGCCAGCAGCTTAGGGTACAATGAGCAGTTCTTC,CASSLGYNEQFF
TRBJ1-2,TRBV28,.,TRBD1,TGTGCCAGCAGTTTATCTACCGGGACAGGGGTACGTGGCTACACCTTC,CASSLSTGTGVRGYTF
TRBJ2-7,TRBV28,.,.,TGTGCCAGCAGTTACCGCAGGCAGGTCTACGAGCAGTACTTC,CASSYRRQVYEQYF
TRBJ2-7,TRBV6-1,.,TRBD1,TGTGCCAGCAGTGTGCTCGGTGGGACAGGGCGCTACGAGCAGTACTTC,CASSVLGGTGRYEQYF
TRBJ2-5,TRBV5-1,.,TRBD2,TGCGCCAGCAGCCCGGCGGGAGGAATAGGAGAGACCCAGTACTTC,CASSPAGGIGETQYF
TRBJ1-2,TRBV28,.,.,TGTGCCAGCAGCCCCGCCGGGGCGGGGAATCGCTACACCTTC,CASSPAGAGNRYTF
TRBJ1-4,TRBV28,.,.,TGTGCCAGCAGGGGCGGGGGTCTCGTGAAGAAACTGTTTTTT,CASRGGGLVKKLFF
TRBJ2-3,TRBV5-1,.,.,TGCGCCAGCAGCTTCCGGGACTTACGGGATACGCAGTATTTT,CASSFRDLRDTQYF
TRBJ2-7,TRBV7-8,.,TRBD1,TGTGCCAGCAGCTTGAGGGGGCCGGGGGAGCAGTACTTC,CASSLRGPGEQYF
TRBJ2-7,TRBV28,.,.,TGTGCCAGCGGCTCCGGGGCCGCTGGGGGTTACGAGCAGTACTTC,CASGSGAAGGYEQYF
TRBJ2-7,TRBV28,.,TRBD2,TGTGCCAGCAGTTGGGGCGCTAGCGGCTCCTACGAGCAGTACTTC,CASSWGASGSYEQYF
TRBJ2-1,TRBV18,once,.,TGTGCCAGCTCACCGTTGCGGGCGTACAATGAGCAGTTCTTC,CASSPLRAYNEQFF
TRBJ2-1,TRBV28,.,.,TGTGCCAGCAGTACTCTCGGGACTGAGCAGTTCTTC,CASSTLGTEQFF
TRBJ2-5,TRBV18,.,.,TGTGCCAGCTCACCGGTGGCCCAAGAGACCCAGTACTTC,CASSPVAQETQYF
TRBJ1-1,TRBV5-1,.,TRBD1,TGCGCCAGCAGCCACACAGCCATCACAGGGGAAAGGACTGAAGCTTTCTTT,CASSHTAITGERTEAFF
TRBJ2-1,TRBV10-3,.,.,TGTGCCATCAGTGACAGGTGGGCGGGTGAGCAGTTCTTC,CAISDRWAGEQFF
TRBJ1-1,TRBV28,.,.,TGTGCCAGCAGTGCCTGGGAGGGCAGGGCTAAGGAAGCTTTCTTT,CASSAWEGRAKEAFF
TRBJ2-5,TRBV18,.,TRBD2,TGTGCCAGCTCACCTGGGACTAGCCAAAAGACCCAGTACTTC,CASSPGTSQKTQYF
TRBJ1-6,TRBV28,once,.,TGTGCCAGCAGTTCGGACGGCGTTCGGACACCCCTCCACTTT,CASSSDGVRTPLHF
TRBJ2-1,TRBV5-1,.,.,TGCGCCAGCAGCTTGGTAGGGGATGAGCAGTTCTTC,CASSLVGDEQFF
TRBJ2-7,TRBV18,once,.,TGTGCCAGCTCACCACTACAGGCCTACGAGCAGTACTTC,CASSPLQAYEQYF
TRBJ2-1,TRBV5-1,.,TRBD2,TGCGCCAGCAGCTTGCGACTAGCGGGAAACAATGAGCAGTTCTTC,CASSLRLAGNNEQFF
TRBJ2-2,TRBV10-1,few,TRBD2,TGCGCCAGCAGTGAAAGCAGGCAGCGGGAGGTACCGGGTTGCACCGGGGAGCTGTTTTTT,CASSESRQREVPGCTGELFF
TRBJ2-7,TRBV28,few,TRBD2,TGTGCCAGCAGTGGGATTCTAGCGGGAGCCTACGAGCAGTACTTC,CASSGILAGAYEQYF
TRBJ1-2,TRBV5-1,.,.,TGCGCCAGCAGCTTGGAATATCAGGGTGGCGCCTATGGCTACACCTTC,CASSLEYQGGAYGYTF
TRBJ1-1,TRBV20-1,.,.,TGCAGTGCCCGAGGGGGGGCTGAAGCTTTCTTT,CSARGGAEAFF
TRBJ1-4,TRBV28,.,.,TGTGCCAGCAGTCCGAGCCGGACGGGCTTTAGCGAAAAACTGTTTTTT,CASSPSRTGFSEKLFF
TRBJ1-2,TRBV5-1,.,.,TGCGCCAGCAGCTTGGCGGGTCCCTTAGATGGCTACACCTTC,CASSLAGPLDGYTF
TRBJ1-2,TRBV6-1,.,.,TGTGCCAGCAATCGTAGAGGGTTCTATGGCTACACCTTC,CASNRRGFYGYTF
TRBJ1-5,TRBV23-1,.,.,TGCGCCAGCAGTCAACGTCGGGGAAATCAGCCCCAGCATTTT,CASSQRRGNQPQHF
TRBJ2-7,TRBV18,.,.,TGTGCCAGCTCACCAGAAAAAGGCTACGAGCAGTACTTC,CASSPEKGYEQYF
TRBJ2-5,TRBV28,.,.,TGTGCCAGCAGTTTTCTAATTTCCGGGACCCAGTACTTC,CASSFLISGTQYF
TRBJ2-5,TRBV28,.,TRBD2,TGTGCCAGCAGCCCTCGGGTCGGGGACTACCCTCAAGAGACCCAGTACTTC,CASSPRVGDYPQETQYF
TRBJ2-5,TRBV28,.,TRBD1,TGTGCCAGCAGTCCATCCGGGACAGGGGGCTTCGTGACCCAGTACTTC,CASSPSGTGGFVTQYF
TRBJ1-1,TRBV6-1,.,.,TGTGCCAGCAGTGTTTACGGGGAGACTGAAGCTTTCTTT,CASSVYGETEAFF
TRBJ2-1,TRBV6-5,.,.,TGTGCCAGCAGTTACTCCGGCGGGGATGGGCGTGAGCAGTTCTTC,CASSYSGGDGREQFF
TRBJ1-4,TRBV6-1,.,.,TGTGCCAGCAGTGAAGGGACAGTGGATGAAAAACTGTTTTTT,CASSEGTVDEKLFF
TRBJ2-7,TRBV7-8,.,TRBD2,TGTGCCAGCAGCTTAGGGGCTAGCGGGACCAGTTTCTCCTACGAGCAGTACTTC,CASSLGASGTSFSYEQYF
TRBJ1-1,TRBV11-2,.,TRBD1,TGTGCCAGCAGCTTTTACAGGGGTGGGACTGAAGCTTTCTTT,CASSFYRGGTEAFF
TRBJ2-1,TRBV21-1,once,.,TGTGCCAGCAGCCCCCGGACTAGCGGGAGTAGCTCCAATGAGCAGTTCTTC,CASSPRTSGSSSNEQFF
TRBJ2-7,TRBV10-3,once,TRBD1,TGTGCCACCACAAGGGACAGGGGGCACGAGCAGTACTTC,CATTRDRGHEQYF
TRBJ2-7,TRBV6-1,.,.,TGTGCCAGCAGTGAAGTGGGGGTGGGACCCTACGAGCAGTACTTC,CASSEVGVGPYEQYF
TRBJ2-7,TRBV18,.,.,TGTGCCAGCTCACCGCTAACAGGGATCGAGCAGTACTTC,CASSPLTGIEQYF
TRBJ2-7,TRBV18,.,.,TGTGCCAGCTCACCGGGCAGGGGCGAGCAGTACTTC,CASSPGRGEQYF